Listed below are T cell receptor beta chains from one sample, sequenced in a study of regulatory T cells in long-lasting Graves disease. TCRdb recomputed calls from the multiplex PCR reads with MiXCR, one row per CDR3 protein. The sample includes about 460,000 distinct CDR3 sequences, 13% to 15% of them seen just once. This same sample was also taken into another study, of T cells in Graves' hyperthyroidism and ophthalmopathy.

This specimen was peripheral blood mononuclear cells (PBMCs), taken at new diagnosis, from a patient treated with antithyroid drugs. Receptors originate from a woman aged 45-59 years with Graves disease. CDR3s leave out the opening cysteine and the closing phenylalanine or tryptophan. Size is omitted from some rows. Given values are once, few, many or a class for expanded clones.

J,V,size,CDR3
TRBJ1-1,TRBV5-4,-,ASSSMGRAPNTEAF
TRBJ2-5,TRBV5-4,many,ASSLIGRLETQY
TRBJ1-3,TRBV10-3,many,AISLQGGAGNTIY
TRBJ2-1,TRBV13,many,ASSVTRTIYNEQF
TRBJ1-5,TRBV12-3/TRBV12-4,many,ASSPYRGETNQPQH
TRBJ2-5,TRBV12-3/TRBV12-4,many,ASSPRTSGEETQY
TRBJ2-2,TRBV28,many,ASSFGSVPAGELF
TRBJ1-2,TRBV20-1,-,SAPKTGANGYT
TRBJ2-3,TRBV20-1,-,SADPGASGSTDTQY
TRBJ1-2,TRBV5-1,-,TSTGTYTNYGYT
TRBJ2-3,TRBV9,many,ASSVGTIVDTQY
TRBJ1-5,TRBV10-3,-,ATTGEVGNQPQH
TRBJ2-7,TRBV5-1,many,ASSFDSVQY
TRBJ1-2,TRBV2,-,ASIQLSSRNYGYT
TRBJ2-1,TRBV7-8,few,ASSTPPWDRSYNEQF
TRBJ1-1,TRBV12-3/TRBV12-4,many,ASRGGMNTEAF
TRBJ1-3,TRBV12-3/TRBV12-4,many,ASSSTSDSGNTIY
TRBJ2-1,TRBV10-3,-,ACRTGADNEQF
TRBJ1-2,TRBV24-1,many,ATSDPLGPPGQGPYGYT
TRBJ1-5,TRBV12-3/TRBV12-4,many,ASTYRANQPQH
TRBJ2-1,TRBV11-2,many,ASSLDRDNEQF
TRBJ1-6,TRBV2,many,ASSELEQGSPLH
TRBJ2-6,TRBV18,many,ASSPSRALGANVLT
TRBJ2-1,TRBV11-2,many,ASSSVVIEQF
TRBJ2-5,TRBV5-1,few,ASSLEAGVVETQY
TRBJ2-1,TRBV27,-,ASSFGTSGTREQF
TRBJ2-1,TRBV7-9,medium-sized,ASSVDEQF
TRBJ1-1,TRBV5-5,-,ASSLPTGHTEAF
TRBJ2-1,TRBV6-1,-,ASTIQSSYNEQF
TRBJ2-5,TRBV7-3,many,ASSLGLAGGPPETQY
TRBJ2-3,TRBV6-2/TRBV6-3,-,ASSYWTSGTDTQY
TRBJ1-5,TRBV7-2,few,ASSLQEIQPQH
TRBJ2-1,TRBV11-2,many,ASSSPGAVSPYNEQF
TRBJ1-1,TRBV2,many,ASKDSDMNTEAF
TRBJ2-1,TRBV10-3,many,AISEIANNEQF
TRBJ1-4,TRBV28,once,ASSLNNGATNEKLF
TRBJ2-4,TRBV27,many,ASSSFSLNIQY
TRBJ2-1,TRBV10-3,few,AIMTSGNDEQF
TRBJ2-3,TRBV27,-,ASSTTGGYTQY
TRBJ1-2,TRBV30,-,AWSVLSQGRLGYGYT
TRBJ1-1,TRBV3-1,many,ASSQNTLNTEAF
TRBJ2-1,TRBV10-3,many,AISVLGLEDNEQF